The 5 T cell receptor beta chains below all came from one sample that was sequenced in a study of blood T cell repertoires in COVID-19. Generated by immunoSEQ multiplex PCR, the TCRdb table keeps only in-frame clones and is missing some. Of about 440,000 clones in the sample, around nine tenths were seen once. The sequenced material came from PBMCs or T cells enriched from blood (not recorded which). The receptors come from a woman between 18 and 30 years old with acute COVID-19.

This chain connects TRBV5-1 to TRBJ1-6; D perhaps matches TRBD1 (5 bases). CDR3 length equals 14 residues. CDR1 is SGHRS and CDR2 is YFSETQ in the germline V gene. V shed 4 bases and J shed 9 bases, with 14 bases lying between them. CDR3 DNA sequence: TGCGCCAGCAGCCCAGACGGGGGGATTTCACCCCTCCACTTT. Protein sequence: CASSPDGGISPLHF.

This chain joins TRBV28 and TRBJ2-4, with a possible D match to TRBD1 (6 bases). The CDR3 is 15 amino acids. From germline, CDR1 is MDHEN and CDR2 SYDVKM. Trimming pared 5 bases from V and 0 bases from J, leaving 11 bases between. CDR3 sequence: CASSLMTGAKNIQYF. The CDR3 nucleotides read TGTGCCAGCAGTCTCATGACAGGAGCCAAAAACATTCAGTACTTC.

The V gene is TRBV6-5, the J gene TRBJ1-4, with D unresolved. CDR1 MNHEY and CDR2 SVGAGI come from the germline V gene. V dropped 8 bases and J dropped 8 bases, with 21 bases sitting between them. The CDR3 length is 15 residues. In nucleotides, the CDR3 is TGTGCCAGCGGATTTAGTTCAGGCTCAGGAGAAAAACTGTTTTTT. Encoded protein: CASGFSSGSGEKLFF.

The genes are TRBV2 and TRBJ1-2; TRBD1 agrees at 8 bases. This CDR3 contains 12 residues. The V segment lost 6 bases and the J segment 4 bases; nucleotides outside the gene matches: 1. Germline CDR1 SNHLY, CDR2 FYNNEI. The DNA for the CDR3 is TGTGCCAGCAGGGACAGGGCCTATGGCTACACCTTC. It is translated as CASRDRAYGYTF.

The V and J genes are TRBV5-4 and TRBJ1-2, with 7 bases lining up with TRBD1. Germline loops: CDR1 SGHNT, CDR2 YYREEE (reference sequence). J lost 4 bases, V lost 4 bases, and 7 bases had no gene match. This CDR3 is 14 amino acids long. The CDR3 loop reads CASSVQGRLYGYTF. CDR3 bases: TGTGCCAGCAGCGTACAGGGGCGTCTCTATGGCTACACCTTC.